This T cell receptor beta chain derives from a study of low-dose radiotherapy and immunotherapy resistance in tumors. Study as a whole: On cycle 1 day 1, patients started four cycles of oral aspirin 300 mg daily.

This clonotype was seen at least ten times. Primers used for first-strand cDNA, a TRAV- and TRBV-specific set, covered both alpha and beta chains. For amplifying TCRs, the PCR ran for approximately 18 cycles with Phusion, which was used together with a constant-region primer and the adapter on the V primers. TCRdb re-called the reads with MiXCR, one entry per CDR3 protein. The data show tens of thousands of distinct CDR3 sequences, roughly a sixth seen once. The trim removed 4 bases at V and 7 bases at J, leaving 7 bases unmatched. CDR1 and CDR2 from the germline V gene are SQVTM and ANQGSEA. This CDR3 comprises 12 residues. Time point of the sample: before trial treatment. Advanced solid tumors without tumor-infiltrating lymphocytes were required for inclusion.

Material: PBMCs, obtained before treatment. This sequence joins TRBV29-1 and TRBJ2-7, with 7 nucleotides matching TRBD2. The origin of this receptor is a male donor with prostate cancer. CDR3 in DNA: TGCAGCGTTGTCCCCTCTAGCGGAGAGCAGTACTTC. Its translation: CSVVPSSGEQYF.